This T cell receptor beta chain was found in a study of T-cell memory formation after mild COVID-19. There are 15 residues in the CDR3. V lost 2 bases and J 5 bases, leaving 15 bases between the germline ends. CDR1 is MNHEY, CDR2 SMNVEV, per germline (reference sequence). Broader study findings: The pre-infection memory compartment contained some responding clones, suggesting cross-reactive memory joined.

Details on this clonotype: Its antigen remains unknown.

TCRdb re-analysed the 5' RACE reads in MiXCR, keeping a single row per CDR3 protein. The repertoire holds about 190,000 distinct CDR3 sequences, with approximately 20% as singletons. The rearrangement joins TRBV27 to TRBJ2-5; possible D gene TRBD2, 5 bases. Specimen: PBMCs or a T cell subset sorted from them (not recorded which). The sequence came from an adult woman who had mild COVID-19 (a few samples of this study predate the infection). Cell type and time point are not known. Here the CDR3 reads CASSLERGRRETQYF. CDR3 DNA sequence: TGTGCCAGCAGTTTAGAGCGCGGGCGCAGGGAGACCCAGTACTTC.